The 30 T cell receptor beta chains below were found in one sample sequenced in a study of blood T cells in healthy people across ages. The use of a sample-barcoded 5' primer and a J-beta primer mix characterized a second PCR of roughly 6 to 11 cycles. MiXCR was run by TCRdb on the 5' RACE reads, yielding one entry per CDR3 protein. Of around 1,600,000 distinct CDR3 sequences in the sample, under 55% were seen once. Sequenced input: blood. These receptors all stem from a woman aged 18-29 years in good health.

This clonotype was detected only a few times. The rearrangement joins TRBV11-2 to TRBJ1-2; 9 bases fit TRBD1. The CDR3 has 16 amino acids. V dropped 6 bases and J dropped 4; count of bases not matched to a gene: 12. The germline CDR1 and CDR2 sequences are SGHAT and FQNNGV. The CDR3 sequence: CASRPSGTGTSYGYTF. CDR3 in DNA: TGTGCCAGCAGACCTTCCGGGACAGGGACAAGCTATGGCTACACCTTC.

This clonotype appeared a few times. The gene calls are TRBV29-1 and TRBJ2-1, with D possibly being TRBD2 (5 bases). The CDR3 covers 14 residues. Germline V CDR1 and CDR2: SQVTM, ANQGSEA. Trimming left V 6 bases short and J 2 bases short, with 14 bases between. CDR3 in amino acids: CSVALRETYNEQFF. The CDR3 DNA sequence: TGCAGCGTCGCACTCCGGGAAACCTACAATGAGCAGTTCTTC.

This clonotype was seen only a few times. V is TRBV20-1 and J is TRBJ1-2; D not certain. The V end lost 5 bases, the J end lost 2 bases, and 12 bases lay between the germline ends. This CDR3 is built from 13 residues. Germline V gene sequence: CDR1 DFQATT, CDR2 SNEGSKA (reference sequence). The CDR3 is CSAFVGKNYGYTF. The CDR3 DNA reads as TGCAGTGCTTTTGTGGGCAAAAACTATGGCTACACCTTC.

The J gene is TRBJ1-2, the V gene TRBV3-1; 7 nucleotides align to TRBD1. The CDR3 totals 16 residues. The germline CDR1 and CDR2 sequences are LGHDT and YNNKEL (reference sequence). The trim removed 4 bases at V and 3 bases at J, leaving 11 bases unmatched. CDR3 bases: TGTGCCAGCAGCCCAGGGACAGTCTTGGTCTACTATGGCTACACCTTC. Its translation is CASSPGTVLVYYGYTF.

The chain carries TRBV5-1 and TRBJ1-2; no firm D call. V dropped 0 bases and J dropped 6 bases, with 12 bases sitting between them. This CDR3 region has 14 residues. CDR1 SGHRS and CDR2 YFSETQ come from the germline V gene. CDR3 sequence reads: CASSLARERDGYTF. The CDR3 DNA reads as TGCGCCAGCAGCTTGGCCCGGGAGCGCGATGGCTACACCTTC.

At least ten counts were recorded for this clonotype. This chain links TRBV20-1 with TRBJ2-5; D remains unclear. The V gene's germline CDR1 is DFQATT and CDR2 SNEGSKA (reference sequence). The CDR3 spans 13 residues. V was trimmed by 3 bases and J by 0 bases, leaving 8 bases between them. The CDR3 reads CSASLRYQETQYF. The CDR3 nucleotides are TGCAGTGCTAGTTTACGGTACCAAGAGACCCAGTACTTC.

This clonotype was counted ten times or more. The chain carries TRBV29-1 and TRBJ2-1; possibly TRBD2 for D (5 bases). This CDR3 spans 12 amino acids. Germline CDR1 reads SQVTM; CDR2 reads ANQGSEA. V lost 3 bases, J lost 9 bases, and 12 bases lay in between. In nucleotides, the CDR3 is TGCAGCGTTGACCCCACCGCGGGTGAGCAGTTCTTC. Its translation is CSVDPTAGEQFF.

The J gene is TRBJ2-7, the V gene TRBV27; D might be TRBD1 (6 bases). Trimming removed 9 bases at V and 0 bases at J, with 24 bases between. The length of the CDR3 is 17 residues. Germline V gives CDR1 MNHEY, CDR2 SMNVEV (reference sequence). CDR3 in DNA: TGTGCCAGTCCCTTAAGTGAGGGGGACCCAAGCTCCTACGAGCAGTACTTC. Translation gives CASPLSEGDPSSYEQYF.

This sequence joins TRBV2 and TRBJ1-2, with a possible D match to TRBD1 (5 bases). Germline-derived CDR1 and CDR2 are SNHLY and FYNNEI. The CDR3 is made up of 14 amino acids. V was trimmed by 0 bases and J by 7 bases, leaving 12 bases between them. CDR3 DNA sequence: TGTGCCAGCAGTGAAGCGCTTGGGGCTTCTGGCTACACCTTC. Its protein product is CASSEALGASGYTF. Full variable domain (missing parts from reference TRBV2 and TRBJ1-2): EPEVTQTPSHQVTQMGQEVILRCVPISNHLYFYWYRQILGQKVEFLVSFYNNEISEKSEIFDDQFSVERPDGSNFTLKIRSTKLEDSAMYFCASSEALGASGYTFGSGTRLTVV.

V usage is TRBV11-2 and J usage is TRBJ2-5; D uncertain. Germline CDR1 reads SGHAT; CDR2 reads FQNNGV. V shed 5 bases and J shed 11 bases, with 21 bases lying between them. The CDR3 consists of 14 residues. The CDR3 DNA reads as TGTGCCAGCAGCCCACCCATACAATCCGGTGAGCAGTACTTC. Amino acids: CASSPPIQSGEQYF.

The rearrangement uses TRBV6-5 and TRBJ1-2, with 8 bases identical to TRBD1. In germline, CDR1 is MNHEY, CDR2 SVGAGI. The CDR3 totals 15 residues. V was pared by 10 bases and J by 3 bases, with 13 bases of the junction left unmatched. CDR3 sequence: CATIPWTGKDYGYTF. The CDR3 nucleotides read TGTGCCACAATACCTTGGACAGGGAAAGACTATGGCTACACCTTC.

This clonotype occurred a few times. Sequence at one end of the junction differs from germline and may be a read error. The chain recombines TRBV7-2 with TRBJ1-5; 10 nucleotides line up with TRBD1. CDR3 length: 17 residues. Per the germline V gene, CDR1 is SGHTA and CDR2 is FQGNSA. DNA of the CDR3: TGTGCCAGCAGGTTAGACAGGGGGCAACGAAGCAATCAGCCCCAGCATTTT. Encoded protein: CASRLDRGQRSNQPQHF.

The rearrangement uses TRBV6-5 and TRBJ1-2, with D possibly matching TRBD1 (5 bases). The CDR3 spans 13 residues. In germline, CDR1 is MNHEY, CDR2 SVGAGI. V shed 7 bases and J shed 4 bases, with 13 bases lying between them. For the CDR3, the DNA is TGTGCCAGCACCGTGGGACGGTCCTATGGCTACACCTTC. It translates to CASTVGRSYGYTF.

Details on this clonotype: Given a much more abundant clone one base away, this may be a read error. This chain joins TRBV6-5 and TRBJ2-7; 8 bases agree with TRBD1. V lost 2 bases, J lost 2 bases, and 2 bases stayed unmatched. The germline V gene encodes CDR1 MNHEY and CDR2 SVGAGI. The CDR3 length is 14 residues. The CDR3: CASSYETGAYEQYF. CDR3 DNA sequence: TGTGCCAGCAGTTACGAGACAGGGGCCTACGAGCAGTACTTC.

This clonotype was detected only once. V usage is TRBV28 and J usage is TRBJ2-5; D not certain. Germline lookup yields CDR1 MDHEN and CDR2 SYDVKM. The CDR3 has 14 amino acids. V shed 2 bases and J shed 11 bases, with 18 bases lying between them. The CDR3, as DNA: TGTGCCAGCAGTTTACAGTGGTCTTACAATGAGCAGTACTTC. Translated: CASSLQWSYNEQYF. The full variable domain, its missing parts supplied by reference TRBV28 and TRBJ2-5, is DVKVTQSSRYLVKRTGEKVFLECVQDMDHENMFWYRQDPGLGLRLIYFSYDVKMKEKGDIPEGYSVSREKKERFSLILESASTNQTSMYLCASSLQWSYNEQYFGPGTRLLVL.

This clonotype was seen a handful of times. V is TRBV12-3 or TRBV12-4 and J is TRBJ1-1, with D perhaps TRBD1 (6 bases). This CDR3 has 16 amino acids. The V end lost 2 bases, the J end lost 0 bases, and 13 bases lay between the germline ends. The CDR3 loop is CASSLLRGIVNTEAFF. CDR3 bases: TGTGCCAGCAGTTTACTCAGGGGAATAGTGAACACTGAAGCTTTCTTT.

This sequence joins TRBV10-3 and TRBJ2-3; 10 bases line up with TRBD2. This CDR3 spans 16 amino acids. V was pared by 4 bases and J by 0 bases, with 4 bases of the junction left unmatched. CDR1 and CDR2 from the germline V gene are ENHRY and SYGVKD. The CDR3 nucleotides are TGTGCCATCAGTGTGCTAGCGGGGGAGAGCACAGATACGCAGTATTTT. Encoded protein: CAISVLAGESTDTQYF.

The table lists this clonotype with a few counts. The chain combines TRBV28 with TRBJ2-4; D perhaps matches TRBD1 (5 bases). Near its end, the DNA agrees better with TRBJ2-7, so the J call may be wrong. The CDR3 runs 14 residues. Germline CDR1 MDHEN, CDR2 SYDVKM. The CDR3 DNA reads TGTGCCAGCATTACAGGAAACAACGCCTACGAGCAGTACTTC. Translation gives CASITGNNAYEQYF.

This clonotype appeared a single time. The rearrangement joins TRBV4-2 to TRBJ2-4; TRBD2 aligns across 11 bases. The J call is doubtful: the DNA matches TRBJ2-5 better. The germline V gene has CDR1 LGHNA and CDR2 YNFKEQ. CDR3 length equals 18 residues. The CDR3 DNA sequence: TGTGCCAGCAGCCAAGATTCCCGTAGCGGGAGGGCCGGGGAGACCCAGTACTTC. It specifies CASSQDSRSGRAGETQYF.

This rearrangement joins TRBV7-2 to TRBJ2-2; D possibly corresponds to TRBD1 (6 bases). From germline, CDR1 is SGHTA and CDR2 FQGNSA. The V end was cut by 5 bases, the J end by 7 bases, with 20 bases between. The CDR3 consists of 16 residues. The CDR3 reads CASSRPGTTLIGELFF. Here the CDR3 DNA reads TGTGCCAGCAGCCGTCCAGGGACAACTTTGATCGGGGAGCTGTTTTTT.

This clonotype was detected only a few times. In DNA, the CDR3 is TGTGCCAGCAGCTTAGTGGGGGGTAGCGGAGTCAGCTCCTACAATGAGCAGTTCTTC. Translation: CASSLVGGSGVSSYNEQFF. The rearrangement joins TRBV11-2 to TRBJ2-1; maybe TRBD2 (6 bases). Germline CDR1 SGHAT, CDR2 FQNNGV. CDR3 length: 19 amino acids. Trimming removed 1 base at V and 0 bases at J, with 19 bases between.

The V and J genes are TRBV20-1 and TRBJ1-4; D not certain. The CDR3 totals 13 residues. V gave up 5 bases and J gave up 8 bases, with 15 bases separating them. CDR1 and CDR2 from the germline V gene are DFQATT and SNEGSKA (reference sequence). This chain's CDR3 is CSARTSTEEKLFF. CDR3 sequence (DNA): TGCAGTGCTCGCACTTCGACGGAGGAAAAACTGTTTTTT.

In this sample, this clonotype turned up a few times. This rearrangement joins TRBV15 to TRBJ2-1; 8 bases fit TRBD2. Per germline, CDR1 LNHNV and CDR2 YYDKDF (reference sequence). The CDR3 has 16 amino acids. The trim removed 0 bases at V and 9 bases at J, leaving 10 bases unmatched. The CDR3 loop is CATSRDLAQAGGEQFF. The CDR3 DNA follows: TGTGCCACCAGCAGAGATCTGGCGCAGGCGGGGGGTGAGCAGTTCTTC.

The chain couples TRBV6-1 to TRBJ2-1; tentatively, D is TRBD2 (6 bases). CDR1 is MNHNS and CDR2 is SASEGT in the germline V gene. This CDR3 has 13 residues. Trimming took 2 bases from V and 7 from J, leaving 9 bases between them. The CDR3 coding sequence is TGTGCCAGCAGTGAAAGGGAGGTGAATGAGCAGTTCTTC. Protein sequence: CASSEREVNEQFF.

This clonotype has only a few counts. The gene calls are TRBV7-9 and TRBJ2-1; D is ambiguous. Germline-derived CDR1 and CDR2 are SEHNR and FQNEAQ (reference sequence). Trimming removed 5 bases from V and 2 bases from J, with 13 bases in between. CDR3 length: 15 residues. CDR3: CASSPPQRTYNEQFF. The CDR3 DNA follows: TGTGCCAGCAGCCCCCCGCAGCGCACCTACAATGAGCAGTTCTTC. Drawing the rest from reference TRBV7-9 and TRBJ2-1, the complete variable domain is DTGVSQNPRHKITKRGQNVTFRCDPISEHNRLYWYRQTLGQGPEFLTYFQNEAQLEKSRLLSDRFSAERPKGSFSTLEIQRTEQGDSAMYLCASSPPQRTYNEQFFGPGTRLTVL.

The chain links TRBV24-1 to TRBJ1-2; 8 nucleotides align to TRBD1. With V trimmed by 5 bases and J by 0 bases, 7 bases remained unmatched. The CDR3 extends over 16 amino acids. Germline-derived CDR1 and CDR2 are KGHDR and SFDVKD. DNA of the CDR3: TGTGCCACCAGTGCCCAGGGGGCCTCTGCTAACTATGGCTACACCTTC. The encoded protein is CATSAQGASANYGYTF.

The table lists this clonotype with a few counts. The chain is built from TRBV25-1 and TRBJ1-1, with D tentatively TRBD1 (6 bases). This CDR3 region has 11 residues. In germline, CDR1 is MGHDK, CDR2 SYGVNS. Trimming stripped 4 bases from V and 7 bases from J, with 7 bases between. The CDR3 spells CASSGQVEAFF. CDR3 nucleotides: TGTGCCAGCAGTGGACAGGTTGAAGCTTTCTTT. The variable domain in full, with the rest retrieved from reference TRBV25-1 and TRBJ1-1, is EADIYQTPRYLVIGTGKKITLECSQTMGHDKMYWYQQDPGMELHLIHYSYGVNSTEKGDLSSESTVSRIRTEHFPLTLESARPSHTSQYLCASSGQVEAFFGQGTRLTVV.

This clonotype was observed a handful of times. The chain has TRBV4-1 and TRBJ1-1, with a weak D call TRBD1 (5 bases). V gave up 0 bases and J gave up 5 bases, with 10 bases separating them. The germline V gene has CDR1 MGHRA and CDR2 YSYEKL. The CDR3 loop spans 14 amino acids. The chain's CDR3 is CASSQEGRVTEAFF. The CDR3 DNA sequence: TGCGCCAGCAGCCAAGAGGGCAGGGTGACTGAAGCTTTCTTT.

CDR3 nucleotides: TGTGCCAGCAGTTTGGGACAGGGGACCCGCTATGGCTACACCTTC. As protein: CASSLGQGTRYGYTF. V gene TRBV27 combines with J gene TRBJ1-2; 10 bases map to TRBD1. Germline lookup yields CDR1 MNHEY and CDR2 SMNVEV (reference sequence). CDR3 size: 15 residues. Trimming took 3 bases from V and 4 from J; bases not matched to a gene: 5.

This chain uses TRBV4-3 with TRBJ2-5; 8 bases map to TRBD1. The CDR3 covers 15 residues. With V trimmed by 2 bases and J by 11 bases, 13 bases remained unmatched. CDR1 and CDR2 from the germline V gene are LGHNA and YSLEER. CDR3 DNA sequence: TGCGCCAGCAGCCAAAGGGGGGACAGGAGGAATGAGCAGTACTTC. Its protein is CASSQRGDRRNEQYF.